Listed below are T cell receptor beta chains from one sample, sequenced in a study of PD-1 blockade in classical Hodgkin lymphoma. Libraries were prepared by immunoSEQ multiplex PCR; TCRdb keeps only in-frame clonotypes and omits some of them. The top ten hold roughly 13% of the sample, which has some 4,300 clones, more than 75% seen once. The source material was CD8+ T cells from blood. The receptor source for this set is a human donor with classical Hodgkin lymphoma. The CDR3 runs from the conserved cysteine through the conserved F or W. A D gene is named only where the DNA matches it firmly. A clone size is listed for some rows: how often the clone was seen (once, few, many), or a class if it is expanded.

v_gene: TRBV9; j_gene: TRBJ2-1; d_gene: -; abundance: -; CDR3aa: CASSVDVNEQFF; CDR3nt: TGTGCCAGCAGCGTAGACGTAAATGAGCAGTTCTTC
v_gene: TRBV30; j_gene: TRBJ2-7; d_gene: TRBD2; abundance: -; CDR3aa: CAWRVAGSYEQYF; CDR3nt: TGTGCCTGGAGAGTAGCGGGGTCCTACGAGCAGTACTTC
v_gene: TRBV6-8; j_gene: TRBJ1-5; d_gene: -; abundance: -; CDR3aa: CASSYAVSQPQHF; CDR3nt: TGTGCCAGCAGTTACGCGGTTTCGCAGCCCCAGCATTTT
v_gene: TRBV5-6; j_gene: TRBJ1-2; d_gene: -; abundance: -; CDR3aa: CASSLGVAGYTF; CDR3nt: TGTGCCAGCAGCTTGGGAGTGGCTGGCTACACCTTC
v_gene: TRBV4-2; j_gene: TRBJ1-2; d_gene: -; abundance: few; CDR3aa: CASSQEDSGANYGYTF; CDR3nt: TGTGCCAGCAGCCAAGAAGATAGTGGAGCTAACTATGGCTACACCTTC
v_gene: TRBV28; j_gene: TRBJ2-7; d_gene: -; abundance: -; CDR3aa: CATRAGSYEQYF; CDR3nt: TGTGCCACCAGAGCAGGTTCATACGAGCAGTACTTC
v_gene: TRBV27; j_gene: TRBJ2-1; d_gene: -; abundance: -; CDR3aa: CASSLNYGDNEQFF; CDR3nt: TGTGCCAGCAGTTTGAATTATGGGGACAATGAGCAGTTCTTC
v_gene: TRBV7-9; j_gene: TRBJ2-3; d_gene: -; abundance: -; CDR3aa: CASSLVLADTQYF; CDR3nt: TGTGCCAGCAGCTTAGTGCTAGCAGATACGCAGTATTTT
v_gene: TRBV7-2; j_gene: TRBJ2-7; d_gene: TRBD1; abundance: -; CDR3aa: CASSFRDRGHEQYF; CDR3nt: TGTGCCAGCAGCTTCCGGGACAGGGGTCACGAGCAGTACTTC
v_gene: TRBV6-5; j_gene: TRBJ2-5; d_gene: TRBD2; abundance: -; CDR3aa: CASSSSGSKETQYF; CDR3nt: TGTGCCAGCAGTTCTAGCGGGAGTAAGGAGACCCAGTACTTC
v_gene: TRBV19; j_gene: TRBJ1-2; d_gene: -; abundance: -; CDR3aa: CASSIAVWKDYGYTF; CDR3nt: TGTGCCAGTAGTATAGCCGTATGGAAGGATTATGGCTACACCTTC
v_gene: TRBV7-8; j_gene: TRBJ2-2; d_gene: -; abundance: -; CDR3aa: CASSFYGRANTGELFF; CDR3nt: TGTGCCAGCAGCTTTTATGGCAGGGCAAACACCGGGGAGCTGTTTTTT
v_gene: TRBV6-6; j_gene: TRBJ2-7; d_gene: TRBD2; abundance: -; CDR3aa: CASSPLGRDEQYF; CDR3nt: TGTGCCAGCAGCCCACTAGGGAGGGACGAGCAGTACTTC
v_gene: TRBV4-2; j_gene: TRBJ2-5; d_gene: -; abundance: -; CDR3aa: CASSQEEREGETQYF; CDR3nt: TGTGCCAGCAGCCAAGAGGAAAGGGAAGGAGAGACCCAGTACTTC
v_gene: TRBV28; j_gene: TRBJ2-5; d_gene: TRBD2; abundance: once; CDR3aa: CASSLPGVAGVGETQYF; CDR3nt: TGTGCCAGCAGTTTACCTGGGGTAGCGGGAGTGGGTGAGACCCAGTACTTC
v_gene: TRBV7-9; j_gene: TRBJ2-2; d_gene: -; abundance: -; CDR3aa: CASSFTTAGGELFF; CDR3nt: TGTGCCAGCAGCTTTACGACAGCTGGCGGGGAGCTGTTTTTT
v_gene: TRBV7-9; j_gene: TRBJ2-1; d_gene: TRBD1; abundance: -; CDR3aa: CASSVRDRVFHSYNEQFF; CDR3nt: TGTGCCAGCAGCGTCCGGGACAGGGTATTTCACTCCTACAATGAGCAGTTCTTC
v_gene: TRBV27; j_gene: TRBJ2-3; d_gene: -; abundance: -; CDR3aa: CASSLSRPDTQYF; CDR3nt: TGTGCCAGCAGTTTAAGCAGACCAGATACGCAGTATTTT
v_gene: TRBV7-3; j_gene: TRBJ2-2; d_gene: -; abundance: -; CDR3aa: CASSHEGYSTGELFF; CDR3nt: TGTGCCAGCAGTCACGAGGGCTACTCAACCGGGGAGCTGTTTTTT
v_gene: TRBV4-3; j_gene: TRBJ2-6; d_gene: -; abundance: -; CDR3aa: CASSQTQGSGANVLTF; CDR3nt: TGCGCCAGCAGCCAGACTCAGGGCTCTGGGGCCAACGTCCTGACTTTC
v_gene: TRBV27; j_gene: TRBJ1-5; d_gene: -; abundance: -; CDR3aa: CASSGGRGNQPQHF; CDR3nt: TGTGCCAGCAGCGGGGGGCGCGGTAATCAGCCCCAGCATTTT
v_gene: TRBV5-4; j_gene: TRBJ1-5; d_gene: -; abundance: -; CDR3aa: CASSQEGLGNQPQHF; CDR3nt: TGTGCCAGCAGCCAAGAAGGACTGGGCAATCAGCCCCAGCATTTT
v_gene: TRBV11-2; j_gene: TRBJ2-5; d_gene: TRBD1; abundance: -; CDR3aa: CASSLGDRGTETQYF; CDR3nt: TGTGCCAGCAGCTTAGGGGACAGGGGTACAGAGACCCAGTACTTC
v_gene: TRBV5-1; j_gene: TRBJ2-3; d_gene: -; abundance: -; CDR3aa: CASSPFRGYKGTDTQYF; CDR3nt: TGCGCCAGCAGCCCCTTTCGCGGTTATAAGGGGACAGATACGCAGTATTTT
v_gene: TRBV5-1; j_gene: TRBJ2-7; d_gene: -; abundance: once; CDR3aa: CASSLVSGIRAYEQYF; CDR3nt: TGCGCCAGCAGCTTGGTGTCAGGGATCCGTGCCTACGAGCAGTACTTC
v_gene: TRBV28; j_gene: TRBJ1-3; d_gene: TRBD1; abundance: -; CDR3aa: CASRTDRGLGNTIYF; CDR3nt: TGTGCCAGCAGAACCGACAGGGGGCTTGGAAACACCATATATTTT
v_gene: TRBV28; j_gene: TRBJ2-7; d_gene: -; abundance: -; CDR3aa: CASRPGAYSYEQYF; CDR3nt: TGTGCCAGCAGACCAGGGGCTTATTCCTACGAGCAGTACTTC
v_gene: TRBV10-3; j_gene: TRBJ2-5; d_gene: -; abundance: -; CDR3aa: CAIRTGSQETQYF; CDR3nt: TGTGCCATCAGAACAGGGTCCCAAGAGACCCAGTACTTC
v_gene: TRBV2; j_gene: TRBJ2-5; d_gene: -; abundance: -; CDR3aa: CASSEPGRGEETQYF; CDR3nt: TGTGCCAGCAGTGAACCCGGGAGAGGGGAAGAGACCCAGTACTTC
v_gene: TRBV29-1; j_gene: TRBJ2-1; d_gene: -; abundance: -; CDR3aa: CSVREKEYNEQFF; CDR3nt: TGCAGCGTGAGGGAGAAGGAGTACAATGAGCAGTTCTTC
v_gene: TRBV7-1; j_gene: TRBJ2-7; d_gene: -; abundance: -; CDR3aa: CASSYLRGDSTYEQYF; CDR3nt: TGTGCCAGCAGCTATCTTAGGGGGGACAGTACCTACGAGCAGTACTTC
v_gene: TRBV10-3; j_gene: TRBJ2-2; d_gene: TRBD2; abundance: -; CDR3aa: CAIRPGLDTGELFF; CDR3nt: TGTGCCATCAGGCCGGGACTAGACACCGGGGAGCTGTTTTTT
v_gene: TRBV11-2; j_gene: TRBJ2-2; d_gene: TRBD2; abundance: -; CDR3aa: CASSSTALAGGNTGELFF; CDR3nt: TGTGCCAGCAGTTCTACAGCCTTAGCGGGGGGTAACACCGGGGAGCTGTTTTTT
v_gene: TRBV19; j_gene: TRBJ2-7; d_gene: TRBD1; abundance: -; CDR3aa: CASSMGTGDYEQYF; CDR3nt: TGTGCCAGTAGTATGGGGACAGGGGACTACGAGCAGTACTTC
v_gene: TRBV29-1; j_gene: TRBJ2-5; d_gene: TRBD2; abundance: -; CDR3aa: CSVVGLAGGQETQYF; CDR3nt: TGCAGCGTTGTAGGCCTTGCGGGAGGGCAAGAGACCCAGTACTTC
v_gene: TRBV28; j_gene: TRBJ1-5; d_gene: TRBD1; abundance: -; CDR3aa: CASKRQGFVQPQHF; CDR3nt: TGTGCCAGCAAACGACAGGGCTTCGTACAGCCCCAGCATTTT
v_gene: TRBV6-6; j_gene: TRBJ2-7; d_gene: -; abundance: -; CDR3aa: CASSYGGVLDSYEQYF; CDR3nt: TGTGCCAGCAGTTACGGCGGGGTTTTAGACTCCTACGAGCAGTACTTC
v_gene: TRBV7-8; j_gene: TRBJ2-6; d_gene: -; abundance: once; CDR3aa: CASSLGWSGPRGGANVLTF; CDR3nt: TGTGCCAGCAGCTTAGGTTGGAGCGGCCCCCGGGGTGGGGCCAACGTCCTGACTTTC
v_gene: TRBV6-1; j_gene: TRBJ2-7; d_gene: -; abundance: -; CDR3aa: CAAPASSYEQYF; CDR3nt: TGTGCCGCGCCGGCAAGCTCCTACGAGCAGTACTTC
v_gene: TRBV28; j_gene: TRBJ2-1; d_gene: TRBD2; abundance: -; CDR3aa: CASSRTSGGASYNEQFF; CDR3nt: TGTGCCAGCAGCCGAACTAGCGGAGGGGCTTCCTACAATGAGCAGTTCTTC
v_gene: TRBV2; j_gene: TRBJ2-1; d_gene: TRBD1; abundance: few; CDR3aa: CASVTRGYEQFF; CDR3nt: TGTGCCAGCGTTACCAGGGGGTATGAGCAGTTCTTC
v_gene: TRBV27; j_gene: TRBJ1-1; d_gene: -; abundance: -; CDR3aa: CASSLSGHMNTEAFF; CDR3nt: TGTGCCAGCAGTTTATCGGGGCATATGAACACTGAAGCTTTCTTT
v_gene: TRBV28; j_gene: TRBJ2-7; d_gene: TRBD1; abundance: once; CDR3aa: CASAPRGISYEQYF; CDR3nt: TGTGCCAGCGCTCCCAGGGGGATATCCTACGAGCAGTACTTC
v_gene: TRBV20-1; j_gene: TRBJ2-1; d_gene: -; abundance: -; CDR3aa: CSADLNEQFF; CDR3nt: TGCAGTGCAGACCTCAATGAGCAGTTCTTC
v_gene: TRBV5-5; j_gene: TRBJ2-1; d_gene: -; abundance: -; CDR3aa: CASSFSSKNNNEQFF; CDR3nt: TGTGCCAGCAGCTTCTCGTCGAAGAACAACAATGAGCAGTTCTTC